The subject of this entry is one T cell receptor (beta chain). The record originates from a study of blood T cell repertoires in COVID-19. Across the study: Material from acute and convalescent COVID-19 was sourced from the United States, Italy and Spain. T cells, B-cell-depleted T cells, or PBMCs provided the cDNA or gDNA that served as material.

Assay used: immunoSEQ multiplex PCR; TCRdb lists only in-frame clones, some missing. The sample consists of 300,000 or so clones, around 86% of them appearing once. V dropped 6 bases and J dropped 5 bases, with 10 bases sitting between them. The germline gives CDR1 SNHLY, CDR2 FYNNEI. The CDR3 is 13 amino acids. Two negative PCRs, clearance, or symptom resolution had been documented for recovered Cohort 3 donors. This TCR was sampled from a woman between 18 and 29 years old who had recovered from COVID-19. The V call is TRBV2, the J call TRBJ2-2, with D possibly TRBD2 on 5 matching bases. Sequences were obtained from PBMCs or T cells enriched from blood (not recorded which). The CDR3 DNA follows: TGTGCCAGCAGCATAAGAGGGACCGGGGAGCTGTTTTTT. It yields the protein CASSIRGTGELFF.